This section outlines one T cell receptor (beta chain) sequence together with its context. Its antigen is not identified. Repertoires were generated with immunoSEQ multiplex PCR, while TCRdb's copy carries only in-frame clones and drops some. This sample yields millions of clones, of which about 95% are seen a single time; 0.9% to 1.3% belongs to the top ten. This CDR3 comprises 15 residues. Trimming stripped 0 bases from V and 0 bases from J, with 10 bases between. Germline CDR1 and CDR2: SGHNT and YYREEE (reference sequence). This sample stems from a study of shared clonotypes between healthy human individuals. Overall study results and limits: Despite large depth, sorted-subset datasets appeared incompletely sequenced. Clonotype sharing across several donors was observed for about 5.2% of naive CD4 clonotypes.

CD45RO-negative, CCR7-selected cells formed the naive CD8 fraction, which excluded terminally differentiated effector memory CD45RA+ cells. The study drew all its donors from Caucasian adults living in Nashville, Tennessee. The sequenced sample was naive CD8+ T cells sorted from blood. The receptor was isolated from a young man in good health. The chain links TRBV5-4 to TRBJ2-7; D unclear. The DNA of the CDR3 is TGTGCCAGCAGCTTGGGGTGGACGTACTCCTACGAGCAGTACTTC. This encodes CASSLGWTYSYEQYF.